These 20 T cell receptor beta chains came from one sample sequenced in a study of blood T cell repertoires in COVID-19. Sequencing used immunoSEQ multiplex PCR; TCRdb keeps in-frame clones, though not all of them. The sample consists of 310,000 or so clones, around nine tenths of them appearing once. The source material was peripheral blood. These receptors were collected from a woman aged 45-59 years with active or convalescent COVID-19.

Here the CDR3 DNA reads TGTGCCTGGAGTGTAAACAGGGTAAAGGCCGGGGAGCTGTTTTTT. Its protein is CAWSVNRVKAGELFF. The chain has TRBV30 and TRBJ2-2, with a weak D call TRBD1 (6 bases). The V end lost 0 bases, the J end lost 6 bases, and 14 bases lay between the germline ends. The length of the CDR3 is 15 residues. The germline V gene has CDR1 GTSNPN and CDR2 SVGIG (reference sequence).

On this clone: The sample has other DNA sequences that encode this CDR3 too. V gene TRBV7-3 combines with J gene TRBJ1-1; TRBD1 aligns across 7 bases. The V gene's germline CDR1 is SGHTA and CDR2 FQGTGA. This CDR3 region has 14 residues. The trim removed 5 bases at V and 3 bases at J, leaving 6 bases unmatched. Written as DNA, the CDR3 is TGTGCCAGCAGCAGCCAGGGGGGAGACACTGAAGCTTTCTTT. Amino acid sequence: CASSSQGGDTEAFF.

The rearrangement joins TRBV11-2 to TRBJ1-3; no definite D call. Germline lookup yields CDR1 SGHAT and CDR2 FQNNGV. The V end lost 3 bases, the J end lost 3 bases, and 15 bases lay between the germline ends. The CDR3 covers 16 residues. The CDR3 loop reads CASSFMTSKLGNTIYF. The DNA for the CDR3 is TGTGCCAGCAGCTTTATGACTTCGAAACTTGGAAACACCATATATTTT.

Concerning this clone: Relative to the germline gene, one junction end is altered; a read error may explain this. This chain links TRBV6-5 with TRBJ1-2; TRBD1 agrees at 7 bases. Germline V lookup: CDR1 MNHEY, CDR2 SVGAGI. CDR3 length equals 14 residues. The CDR3 DNA reads TGTGCCAGCAGTTCCGGAGGGACAGACTACGGCTACACCTTC. Protein: CASSSGGTDYGYTF.

The chain has TRBV9 and TRBJ2-1, with TRBD1 matching 7 bases. CDR3 length equals 16 residues. After removal of 0 bases from V and 2 bases from J, the junction contained 5 bases not matched to a gene. CDR1 and CDR2 from the germline V gene are SGDLS and YYNGEE. The CDR3 nucleotides read TGTGCCAGCAGCGTAGTGACAGGGTCCACCTACAATGAGCAGTTCTTC. Its protein product is CASSVVTGSTYNEQFF.

The chain uses TRBV11-2 and TRBJ1-4; no clear D. Between the trimmed V and J ends, which lost 4 bases and 5 bases, there was a span of 14 bases. Germline lookup yields CDR1 SGHAT and CDR2 FQNNGV. The CDR3 has 15 residues. CDR3 sequence: CASSSRKGGNEKLFF. CDR3 DNA sequence: TGTGCCAGCAGCTCCCGAAAGGGAGGCAATGAAAAACTGTTTTTT.

The gene calls are TRBV3-1 (or the pseudogene TRBV3-2) and TRBJ1-1; 9 bases fit TRBD1. The germline V gene encodes CDR1 LGHDT and CDR2 YNNKEL (reference sequence). Trimming removed 8 bases from V and 5 bases from J; junction bases left unmatched: 6. The CDR3 length is 13 residues. DNA of the CDR3: TGTGCCAGCGCACAGGGGGCGCCTACTGAAGCTTTCTTT. Translating gives CASAQGAPTEAFF.

The chain uses TRBV2 and TRBJ1-2; no clear D. Germline loops: CDR1 SNHLY, CDR2 FYNNEI. CDR3 size: 16 residues. Trimming stripped 8 bases from V and 0 bases from J, with 19 bases between. The CDR3 bases are TGTGCCAGCCAACGCAGATACGGGAAAGCTAACTATGGCTACACCTTC. Translating it yields CASQRRYGKANYGYTF.

CDR3 loop: CASSTGRGAGYEQYF. CDR3 nucleotide sequence: TGTGCCAGCAGTACTGGACGGGGGGCCGGCTACGAGCAGTACTTC. This chain links TRBV6-5 with TRBJ2-7; possible D gene TRBD2, 7 bases. V shed 5 bases and J shed 3 bases, with 17 bases lying between them. This CDR3 contains 15 residues. CDR1 and CDR2 from the germline V gene are MNHEY and SVGAGI.

Concerning this clone itself: Other nucleotide sequences in the sample specify the same CDR3. The chain combines TRBV11-3 with TRBJ2-1, with no clear D. Deletions cut 1 base from V and 1 base from J, with 8 bases between. CDR1 and CDR2 from the germline V gene are SGHNT and YENEEA. There are 15 residues in the CDR3. Here the CDR3 reads CASSLGGSSYNEQFF. The CDR3 DNA reads as TGTGCCAGCAGCTTAGGCGGAAGTTCCTACAATGAGCAGTTCTTC.

The gene calls are TRBV7-2 and TRBJ1-1; a weak D match, TRBD1 (5 bases). Trimming stripped 1 base from V and 1 base from J, with 10 bases between. In germline, CDR1 is SGHTA, CDR2 FQGNSA. The CDR3 consists of 15 residues. CDR3: CASSLGGRANTEAFF. As DNA, the CDR3 is TGTGCCAGCAGCTTAGGAGGCAGGGCGAACACTGAAGCTTTCTTT.

V and J are TRBV4-3 and TRBJ2-3; 11 bases match TRBD2. Looked up from germline, CDR1 is LGHNA and CDR2 is YSLEER. CDR3 length: 15 amino acids. V shed 5 bases, J shed 6 bases, and the junction held 7 bases outside the gene matches. CDR3 loop: CASSKASGGIDTQYF. The CDR3 bases are TGCGCCAGCAGCAAAGCTAGCGGGGGGATTGATACGCAGTATTTT.

A few counts support this clone. The CDR3 loop reads CASSEGRGREEQFF. CDR3 DNA: TGTGCCAGCAGTGAAGGGAGAGGGAGGGAGGAGCAGTTCTTC. The chain has TRBV2 and TRBJ2-1; 7 bases agree with TRBD2. The V gene end was trimmed by 1 base and the J gene end by 10 bases; junction bases not matched to a gene: 7. Germline V gene sequence: CDR1 SNHLY, CDR2 FYNNEI. This CDR3 spans 14 amino acids.

V gene TRBV3-1 (or the pseudogene TRBV3-2) combines with J gene TRBJ2-1; 11 positions agree with TRBD2. The trim removed 4 bases at V and 4 bases at J, leaving 3 bases unmatched. This CDR3 comprises 15 residues. The germline V gene encodes CDR1 LGHDT and CDR2 YNNKEL (reference sequence). DNA of the CDR3: TGTGCCAGCAGCCTGGGGACTAGCGGATACAATGAGCAGTTCTTC. It translates to CASSLGTSGYNEQFF.

The V call is TRBV7-2, the J call TRBJ1-3; 9 bases fit TRBD1. J lost 4 bases, V lost 4 bases, and 2 bases had no gene match. This CDR3 has 14 amino acids. Germline values: CDR1 SGHTA, CDR2 FQGNSA. The CDR3: CASSSGQGGNTIYF. As DNA, the CDR3 is TGTGCCAGCAGCTCGGGACAGGGAGGAAACACCATATATTTT.

This chain links TRBV16 with TRBJ1-4, with 7 bases aligning to TRBD1. This CDR3 has 14 amino acids. CDR1 and CDR2 (germline): KGHSY, FQNENV. V was clipped by 5 bases and J by 7 bases; unmatched bases: 7. CDR3: CASSSRQGGEKLFF. The CDR3 DNA sequence: TGTGCCAGCAGCTCTCGACAGGGCGGTGAAAAACTGTTTTTT.

The chain has TRBV9 and TRBJ2-7, with TRBD2 as a possible D gene (6 bases). The germline V and J ends were trimmed by 3 bases and 2 bases, with 12 bases remaining between them. Germline CDR1 and CDR2: SGDLS and YYNGEE. The CDR3 loop spans 14 amino acids. The CDR3 DNA sequence: TGTGCCAGCAGCGCGGACTACAATCCCTACGAGCAGTACTTC. As protein: CASSADYNPYEQYF.

The rearrangement joins TRBV21-1 to TRBJ1-6; the table's D call of TRBD1 was not tested on the DNA. TRBV21-1 is a pseudogene segment. This CDR3 region has 20 residues. The CDR3 is CASSKFFMGWPGQGETPLHF. The CDR3 DNA follows: TGTGCCAGCAGCAAATTCTTTATGGGGTGGCCGGGACAGGGTGAGACACCCCTCCACTTT.

The chain links TRBV5-5 to TRBJ1-5; 10 bases fit TRBD1. The ends lost 4 bases at V and 7 bases at J; junction bases unmatched: 11. CDR1 and CDR2 from the germline V gene are SGHKS and YYEKEE (reference sequence). The CDR3 is 16 residues long. The CDR3 DNA follows: TGTGCCAGCAGCCCCGGACAGGGGGGGATGAAGCAGCCCCAGCATTTT. This translates into CASSPGQGGMKQPQHF.

The chain joins TRBV24-1 to TRBJ2-3; 10 bases line up with TRBD2. There are 16 residues in the CDR3. V gave up 4 bases and J gave up 5 bases; unmatched junction bases: 8. CDR1 and CDR2 from the germline V gene are KGHDR and SFDVKD. CDR3 loop: CATSEALAGVGDTQYF. The CDR3 DNA follows: TGTGCCACCAGTGAGGCCCTAGCGGGGGTGGGAGATACGCAGTATTTT.